These 13 T cell receptor beta chains originate from one sample sequenced in a study of T cells in Graves' hyperthyroidism and ophthalmopathy. Researchers took RNA transcripts and amplified the TCR beta CDR3 regions from them. HTBI primers drove first-round RT-PCR of the TCR CDR3. TCRdb reprocessed the multiplex PCR reads via MiXCR and lists one record per CDR3 protein. The sample comprises 35,000 to 40,000 distinct CDR3 sequences, 49% of which are singletons, and 5.5% to 8% rests with the top ten. Sequenced sample: blood. Receptors were obtained from a woman aged 50 to 65 with Graves' hyperthyroidism that later progressed to Graves' ophthalmopathy.

This clonotype occurred many times. The chain employs TRBV30 and TRBJ2-5; D perhaps matches TRBD2 (5 bases). Germline CDR1 and CDR2: GTSNPN and SVGIG (reference sequence). The V end lost 0 bases, the J end lost 4 bases, and 9 bases lay between the germline ends. This CDR3 is built from 13 residues. CDR3 coding DNA: TGTGCCTGGAGTGTCCGCGGAGGAGAGACCCAGTACTTC. Translated, it gives CAWSVRGGETQYF.

This clonotype was found many times. The chain uses TRBV6-2 or TRBV6-3 and TRBJ1-2; D may be TRBD1 (5 bases). Germline loops: CDR1 MNHEY, CDR2 SVGEGT. Trimming removed 0 bases from V and 8 bases from J, with 10 bases in between. This CDR3 contains 13 residues. The CDR3 sequence: CASSYSNGAGYTF. In nucleotides, the CDR3 is TGTGCCAGCAGTTACTCGAACGGGGCCGGCTACACCTTC.

This clonotype was counted a few times. The chain has TRBV30 and TRBJ2-3, with 7 bases identical to TRBD2. The CDR3 extends over 16 amino acids. Trimming cost V 0 bases and J 2 bases; bases outside gene matches: 8. Germline V gene lookup returns CDR1 GTSNPN and CDR2 SVGIG (reference sequence). CDR3 nucleotides: TGTGCCTGGAGTGTATCGGTTGGGAGGGCCACAGATACGCAGTATTTT. It codes for CAWSVSVGRATDTQYF.

This chain links TRBV20-1 with TRBJ1-6, with D unresolved. Germline CDR1 and CDR2: DFQATT and SNEGSKA (reference sequence). CDR3 length equals 14 residues. V dropped 5 bases and J dropped 13 bases, with 21 bases sitting between them. The CDR3 sequence: CSARRGGNNQPLHF. CDR3 bases: TGCAGTGCTCGCCGGGGAGGGAACAATCAGCCCCTCCACTTT.

In its sample, this clonotype is medium-sized. This sequence joins TRBV24-1 and TRBJ2-7, with D perhaps assigned TRBD1 or TRBD2 (5 bases each). V gave up 9 bases and J gave up 5 bases, with 10 bases separating them. The V gene's germline CDR1 is KGHDR and CDR2 SFDVKD. CDR3 length: 11 amino acids. This chain's CDR3 is CATARGDEQYF. CDR3 DNA: TGTGCCACCGCGAGGGGCGACGAGCAGTACTTC.

The chain recombines TRBV2 with TRBJ1-1; D is undetermined. The CDR3 covers 14 residues. Per germline, CDR1 SNHLY and CDR2 FYNNEI. Trimming took 1 base from V and 1 from J, leaving 7 bases between them. This chain's CDR3 is CASSEVFQNTEAFF. The CDR3 DNA reads TGTGCCAGCAGTGAAGTCTTTCAGAACACTGAAGCTTTCTTT. The full variable domain, rest sourced from reference TRBV2 and TRBJ1-1, is EPEVTQTPSHQVTQMGQEVILRCVPISNHLYFYWYRQILGQKVEFLVSFYNNEISEKSEIFDDQFSVERPDGSNFTLKIRSTKLEDSAMYFCASSEVFQNTEAFFGQGTRLTVV.

This sequence joins TRBV28 and TRBJ1-5; the D is unclear. This CDR3 has 14 amino acids. The germline gives CDR1 MDHEN, CDR2 SYDVKM. Trimming left V 3 bases short and J 0 bases short, with 6 bases between. CDR3 nucleotides: TGTGCCAGCAGTTTTCGCAGTAGCAATCAGCCCCAGCATTTT. Encoded protein: CASSFRSSNQPQHF. Filled out from reference TRBV28 and TRBJ1-5, the complete variable domain reads DVKVTQSSRYLVKRTGEKVFLECVQDMDHENMFWYRQDPGLGLRLIYFSYDVKMKEKGDIPEGYSVSREKKERFSLILESASTNQTSMYLCASSFRSSNQPQHFGDGTRLSIL.

On this clonotype itself: Germline is not matched at one junction end, which may reflect a read error. V is TRBV7-2 and J is TRBJ2-1; a weak D match, TRBD2 (5 bases). CDR1 and CDR2 from the germline V gene are SGHTA and FQGNSA. This CDR3 region has 17 residues. The CDR3 DNA reads TGCGCCAGCAGCTCGATTAGCGCGTCGCCCCTGTACAATGAGCAGTTCTTC. This sequence encodes CASSSISASPLYNEQFF.

This clonotype was seen many times. V is TRBV12-3 or TRBV12-4 and J is TRBJ1-2; maybe TRBD1 (6 bases). This CDR3 is 14 amino acids long. V was pared by 6 bases and J by 8 bases, with 19 bases between. This CDR3 reads CASRPRSQGKGYTF. The CDR3, as DNA: TGTGCCAGCAGACCCCGAAGTCAGGGGAAAGGCTACACCTTC.

Details on this clonotype: A much larger clonotype is one base distant, so this may be a read error. The rearrangement uses TRBV6-5 and TRBJ2-7, with D maybe TRBD2 (7 bases). The CDR3 length is 14 residues. Germline lookup yields CDR1 MNHEY and CDR2 SVGAGI. The CDR3 coding sequence is TGTACCAGCTGGGGGGCTAGCGGAATGTACGAGCAGTACTTC. Translation: CTSWGASGMYEQYF.

A word on this clonotype: The conserved phenylalanine or tryptophan normally closing the CDR3 is absent here, so this likely arose from a read error. The chain employs TRBV18 and TRBJ1-4; possible D gene TRBD1, 6 bases. CDR1 is KGHSH, CDR2 LQKENI, per germline. Trimming removed 2 bases at V and 7 bases at J, with 17 bases between. The CDR3 is 16 amino acids. The CDR3 here is CASSPMIGGRSEKLFL. DNA of the CDR3: TGTGCCAGCTCACCAATGATCGGGGGGCGCAGTGAAAAACTGTTTCTT.

There are many counts of this clonotype. This chain connects TRBV9 to TRBJ2-3; D not resolved. The length of the CDR3 is 15 residues. V dropped 2 bases and J dropped 4 bases, with 14 bases sitting between them. Germline loops: CDR1 SGDLS, CDR2 YYNGEE. This CDR3 is CASSVASVPSDTQYF. The CDR3 nucleotides are TGTGCCAGCAGCGTGGCCAGCGTGCCCTCAGATACGCAGTATTTT.

Judged by abundance, this clonotype is medium-sized. In nucleotides, the CDR3 is TGTGCCAGCAGCTTGGACAGCTCCTATAATTCACCCCTCCACTTT. It specifies CASSLDSSYNSPLHF. The V call is TRBV7-2, the J call TRBJ1-6; D is perhaps TRBD1 (6 bases). Germline V gene lookup returns CDR1 SGHTA and CDR2 FQGNSA. The CDR3 runs 15 residues. V was shortened by 3 bases and J by 0 bases, with 6 bases between the two germline ends.